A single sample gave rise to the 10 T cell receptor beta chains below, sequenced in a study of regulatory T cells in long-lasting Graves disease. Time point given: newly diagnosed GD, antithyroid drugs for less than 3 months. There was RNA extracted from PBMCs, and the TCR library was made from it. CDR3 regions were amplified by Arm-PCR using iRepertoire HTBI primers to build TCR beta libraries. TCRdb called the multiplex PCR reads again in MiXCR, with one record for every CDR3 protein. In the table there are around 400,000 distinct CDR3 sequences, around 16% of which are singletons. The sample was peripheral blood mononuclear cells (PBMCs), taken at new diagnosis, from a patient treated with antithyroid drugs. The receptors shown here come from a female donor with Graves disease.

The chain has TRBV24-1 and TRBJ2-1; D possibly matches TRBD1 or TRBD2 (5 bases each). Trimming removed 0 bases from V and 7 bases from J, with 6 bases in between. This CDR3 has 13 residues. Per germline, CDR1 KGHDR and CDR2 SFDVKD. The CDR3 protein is CATSDLWGNEQFF. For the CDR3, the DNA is TGTGCCACCAGTGATTTGTGGGGGAATGAGCAGTTCTTC.

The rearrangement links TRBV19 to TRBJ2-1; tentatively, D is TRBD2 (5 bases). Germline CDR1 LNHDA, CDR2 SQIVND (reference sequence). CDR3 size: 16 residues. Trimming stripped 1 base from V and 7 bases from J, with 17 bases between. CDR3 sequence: CASSIGSAGGWNEQFF. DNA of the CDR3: TGTGCCAGTAGTATAGGTTCCGCAGGAGGTTGGAATGAGCAGTTCTTC.

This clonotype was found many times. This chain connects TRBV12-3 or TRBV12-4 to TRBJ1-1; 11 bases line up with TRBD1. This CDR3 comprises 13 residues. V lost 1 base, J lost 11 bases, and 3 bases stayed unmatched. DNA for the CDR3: TGTGCCAGCAGTTTAGAGGACAGGGGGCTGGCTTTCTTT. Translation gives CASSLEDRGLAFF.

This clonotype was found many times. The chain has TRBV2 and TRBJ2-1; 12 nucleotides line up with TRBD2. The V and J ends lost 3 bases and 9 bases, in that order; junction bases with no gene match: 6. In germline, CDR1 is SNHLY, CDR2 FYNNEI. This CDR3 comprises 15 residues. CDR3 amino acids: CASSDLAGGIGEQFF. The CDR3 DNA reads TGTGCCAGCAGTGATCTAGCGGGGGGGATAGGTGAGCAGTTCTTC.

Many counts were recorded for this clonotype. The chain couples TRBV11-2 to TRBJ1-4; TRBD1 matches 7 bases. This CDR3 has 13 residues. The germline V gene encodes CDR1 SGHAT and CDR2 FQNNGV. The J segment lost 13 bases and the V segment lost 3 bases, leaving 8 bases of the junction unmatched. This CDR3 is CASSFYRGAGLFF. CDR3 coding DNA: TGTGCCAGCAGCTTTTACAGGGGTGCAGGACTGTTTTTT.

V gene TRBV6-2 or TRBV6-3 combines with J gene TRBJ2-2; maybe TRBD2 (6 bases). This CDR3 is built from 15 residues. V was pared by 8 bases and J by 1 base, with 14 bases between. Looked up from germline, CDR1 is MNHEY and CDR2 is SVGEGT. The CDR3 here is CASGPRAGNTGELFF. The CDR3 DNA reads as TGTGCCAGCGGACCTCGAGCGGGGAACACCGGGGAGCTGTTTTTT.

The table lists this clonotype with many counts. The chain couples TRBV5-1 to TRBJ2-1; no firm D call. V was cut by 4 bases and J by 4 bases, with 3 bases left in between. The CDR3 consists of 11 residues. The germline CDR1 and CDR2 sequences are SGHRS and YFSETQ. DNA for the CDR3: TGCGCCAGCAGCCGTTACAATGAGCAGTTCTTC. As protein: CASSRYNEQFF.

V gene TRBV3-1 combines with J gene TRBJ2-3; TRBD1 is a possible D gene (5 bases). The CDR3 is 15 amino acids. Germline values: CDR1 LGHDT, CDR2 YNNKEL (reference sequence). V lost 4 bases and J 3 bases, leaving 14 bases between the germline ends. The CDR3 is CASSRDSLMTDTQYF. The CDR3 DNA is TGTGCCAGCAGCCGAGACAGTTTAATGACAGATACGCAGTATTTT.

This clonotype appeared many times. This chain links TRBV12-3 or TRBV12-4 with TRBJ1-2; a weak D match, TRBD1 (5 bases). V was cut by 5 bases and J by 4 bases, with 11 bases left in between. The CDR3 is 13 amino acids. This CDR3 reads CASSLGTFYGYTF. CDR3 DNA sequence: TGTGCCAGCAGTCTGGGGACTTTCTATGGCTACACCTTC.

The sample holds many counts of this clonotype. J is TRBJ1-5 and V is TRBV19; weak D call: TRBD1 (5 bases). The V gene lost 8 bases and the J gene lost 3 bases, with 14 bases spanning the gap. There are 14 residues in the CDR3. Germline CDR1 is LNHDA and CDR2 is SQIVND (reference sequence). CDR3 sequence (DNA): TGTGCCAGTGACCTGGGGCAGTACAATCAGCCCCAGCATTTT. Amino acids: CASDLGQYNQPQHF.